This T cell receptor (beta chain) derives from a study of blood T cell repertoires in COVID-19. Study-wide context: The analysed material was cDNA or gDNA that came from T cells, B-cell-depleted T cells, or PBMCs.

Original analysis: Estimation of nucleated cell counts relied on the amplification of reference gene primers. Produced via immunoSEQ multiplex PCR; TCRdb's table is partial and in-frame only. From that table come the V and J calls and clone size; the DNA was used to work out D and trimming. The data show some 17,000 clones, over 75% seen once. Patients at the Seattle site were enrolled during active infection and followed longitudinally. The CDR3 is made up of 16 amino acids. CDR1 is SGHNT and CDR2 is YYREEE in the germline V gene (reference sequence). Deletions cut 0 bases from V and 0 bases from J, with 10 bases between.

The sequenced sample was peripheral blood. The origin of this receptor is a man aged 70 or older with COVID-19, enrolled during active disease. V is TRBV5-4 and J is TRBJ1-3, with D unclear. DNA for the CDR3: TGTGCCAGCAGCTTGGAAGGAGTGCTCTCTGGAAACACCATATATTTT. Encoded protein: CASSLEGVLSGNTIYF.